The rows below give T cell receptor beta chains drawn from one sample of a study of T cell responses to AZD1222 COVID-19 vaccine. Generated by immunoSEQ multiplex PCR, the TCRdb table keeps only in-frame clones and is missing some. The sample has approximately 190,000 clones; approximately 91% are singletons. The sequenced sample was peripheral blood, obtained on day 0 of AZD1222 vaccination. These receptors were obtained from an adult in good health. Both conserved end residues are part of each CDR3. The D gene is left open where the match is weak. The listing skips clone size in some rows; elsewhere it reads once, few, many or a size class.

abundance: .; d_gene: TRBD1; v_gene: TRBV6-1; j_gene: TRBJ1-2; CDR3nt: TGTGCCAGCAGTGACAGGGGGCGGGTAGGTGGCTACACCTTC; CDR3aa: CASSDRGRVGGYTF
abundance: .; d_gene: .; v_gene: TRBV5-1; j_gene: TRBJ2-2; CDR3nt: TGCGCCAGCAGCTTGGATCGGAAGAACACCGGGGAGCTGTTTTTT; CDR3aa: CASSLDRKNTGELFF
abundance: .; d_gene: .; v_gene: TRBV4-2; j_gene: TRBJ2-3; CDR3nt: TGTGCCAGCAGCCAAGAAGGTAGCGGAGGCCTCACAGATACGCAGTATTTT; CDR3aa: CASSQEGSGGLTDTQYF
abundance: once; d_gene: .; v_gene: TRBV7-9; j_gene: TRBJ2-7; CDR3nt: TGTGCCAGCAGCTCAACAGGATCCTACGAGCAGTACTTC; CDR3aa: CASSSTGSYEQYF
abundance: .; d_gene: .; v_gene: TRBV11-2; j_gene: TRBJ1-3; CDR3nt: TGTGCCAGCAGTGCGTCCCTTGGCACCATATATTTT; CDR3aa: CASSASLGTIYF
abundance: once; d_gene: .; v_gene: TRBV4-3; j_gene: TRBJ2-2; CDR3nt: TGCGCCAGCAGCCAATTAACCGGGGAGCTGTTTTTT; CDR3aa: CASSQLTGELFF
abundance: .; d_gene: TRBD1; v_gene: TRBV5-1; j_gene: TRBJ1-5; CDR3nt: TGCGCCAGCAGCTTGGGAGGGACAGGGTATAGCAATCAGCCCCAGCATTTT; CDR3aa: CASSLGGTGYSNQPQHF
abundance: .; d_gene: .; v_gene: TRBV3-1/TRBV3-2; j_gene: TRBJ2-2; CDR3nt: TGTGCCAGCAGCCAAGAGCAGACAGATCTTGTCGGGGAGCTGTTTTTT; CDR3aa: CASSQEQTDLVGELFF
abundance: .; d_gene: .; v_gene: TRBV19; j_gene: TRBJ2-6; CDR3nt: TGTGCCAGTAGTATCCTCACCTCTGGGGCCAACGTCCTGACTTTC; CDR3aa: CASSILTSGANVLTF
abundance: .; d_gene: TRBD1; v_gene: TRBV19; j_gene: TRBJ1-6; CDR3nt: TGTGCCTCCAGGGGGCTCAATTCACCCCTCCACTTT; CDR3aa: CASRGLNSPLHF
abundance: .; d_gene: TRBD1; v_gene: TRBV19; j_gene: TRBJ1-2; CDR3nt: TGTGCCAGTAGCCCGAGATTGGACAGGGTCTATGGCTACACCTTC; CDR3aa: CASSPRLDRVYGYTF
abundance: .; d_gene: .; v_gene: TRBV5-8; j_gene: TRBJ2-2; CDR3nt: TGTGCCAGCAGCACGGGACTGGCGGCCGGGGAGCTGTTTTTT; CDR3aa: CASSTGLAAGELFF
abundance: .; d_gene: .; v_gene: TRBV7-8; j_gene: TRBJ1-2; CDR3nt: TGTGCCAGCAGCTTAGGGGGCTTGGCGGGTTATGGCTACACCTTC; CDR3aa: CASSLGGLAGYGYTF
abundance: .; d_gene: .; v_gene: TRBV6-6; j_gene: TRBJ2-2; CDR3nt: TGTGCCAGCAGTTCGACAGGACACACCGGGGAGCTGTTTTTT; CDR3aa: CASSSTGHTGELFF
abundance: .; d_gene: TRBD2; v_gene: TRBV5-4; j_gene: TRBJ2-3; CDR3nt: TGTGCCAGCAGCTTAAGTCGGGGGGGCCAAGATACGCAGTATTTT; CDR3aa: CASSLSRGGQDTQYF
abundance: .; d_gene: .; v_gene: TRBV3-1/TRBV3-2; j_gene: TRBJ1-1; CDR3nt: TGTGCCAGCAGTATTACCGACAGCTACACTGAAGCTTTCTTT; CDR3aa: CASSITDSYTEAFF
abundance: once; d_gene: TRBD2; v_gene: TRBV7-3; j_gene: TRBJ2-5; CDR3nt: TGTGCCAGCAGCCATAGCGGGACTACGGAGACCCAGTACTTC; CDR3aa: CASSHSGTTETQYF
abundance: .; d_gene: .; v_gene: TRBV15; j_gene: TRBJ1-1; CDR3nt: TGTGCCACCAGCAGAGATATAGGCGGGGCAGAATCAGCTTTCTTT; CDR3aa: CATSRDIGGAESAFF
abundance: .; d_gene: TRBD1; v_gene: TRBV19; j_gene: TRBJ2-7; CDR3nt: TGTGCCACACGTCTAGGACAGGGGGTCCACGAGCAGTACTTC; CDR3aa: CATRLGQGVHEQYF
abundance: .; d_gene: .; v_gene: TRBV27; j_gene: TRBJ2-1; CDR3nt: TGTGCCGCGTCGGCCGACAATGAGCAGTTCTTC; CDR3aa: CAASADNEQFF
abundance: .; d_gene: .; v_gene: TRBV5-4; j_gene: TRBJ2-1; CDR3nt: TGTGCCAGCAGCTTGCGAGCGGGCCCGAGCTCCTACAATGAGCAGTTCTTC; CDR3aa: CASSLRAGPSSYNEQFF
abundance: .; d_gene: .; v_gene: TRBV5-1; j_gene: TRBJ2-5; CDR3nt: TGCGCCAGCAGCTTGGATGAGACCCAGTACTTC; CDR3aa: CASSLDETQYF
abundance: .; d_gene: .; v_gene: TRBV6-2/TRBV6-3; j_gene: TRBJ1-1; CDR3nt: TGTGCCAGCAGTTACCCGGACGTCCATAGGAACACTGAAGCTTTCTTT; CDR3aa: CASSYPDVHRNTEAFF
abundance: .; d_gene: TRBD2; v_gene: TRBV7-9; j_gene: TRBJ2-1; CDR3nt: TGTGCCAGCAGCTTATTTACTAGCGGGAGTAAACATGAGCAGTTCTTC; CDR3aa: CASSLFTSGSKHEQFF
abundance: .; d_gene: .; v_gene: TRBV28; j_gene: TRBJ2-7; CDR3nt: TGTGCCAGCAGCCGGCCCCAATCACGGACCTACGAGCAGTACTTC; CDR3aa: CASSRPQSRTYEQYF
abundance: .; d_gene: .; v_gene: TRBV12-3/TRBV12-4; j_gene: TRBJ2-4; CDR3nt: TGTGCCAGCAGGACAGCGAACGGCATTCAGTACTTC; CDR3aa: CASRTANGIQYF
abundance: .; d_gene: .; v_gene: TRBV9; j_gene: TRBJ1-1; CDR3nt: TGTGCCAGCAGCCATCCGGAAGGACAGCTCGTTGACACTGAAGCTTTCTTT; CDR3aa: CASSHPEGQLVDTEAFF
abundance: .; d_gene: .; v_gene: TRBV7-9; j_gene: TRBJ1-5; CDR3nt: TGTGCCAGCAGCTTAGGGGCAGGGTCCGACTATAGCAATCAGCCCCAGCATTTT; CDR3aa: CASSLGAGSDYSNQPQHF
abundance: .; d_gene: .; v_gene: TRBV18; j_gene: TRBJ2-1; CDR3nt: TGTGCCAGCTCACCCACGAGAGTTTACAATGAGCAGTTCTTC; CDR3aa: CASSPTRVYNEQFF
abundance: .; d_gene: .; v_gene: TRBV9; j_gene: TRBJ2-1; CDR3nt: TGTGCCAGCAGCAAAGCTGGTGAGCAGTTCTTC; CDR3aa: CASSKAGEQFF
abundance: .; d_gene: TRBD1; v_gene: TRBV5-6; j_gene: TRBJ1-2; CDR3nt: TGTGCCAGCAGCACGCTGGACAGGTACGGACGCTACACCTTC; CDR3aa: CASSTLDRYGRYTF
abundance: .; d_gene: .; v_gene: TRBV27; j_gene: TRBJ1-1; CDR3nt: TGTGCCAGCAGTTTAAGGGTTAATAGCTTGATGAACACTGAAGCTTTCTTT; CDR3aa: CASSLRVNSLMNTEAFF
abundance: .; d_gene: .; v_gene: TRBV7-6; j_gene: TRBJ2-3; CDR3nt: TGTGCCAGCAGCTTTCAGATATCTGGCACAGATACGCAGTATTTT; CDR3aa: CASSFQISGTDTQYF
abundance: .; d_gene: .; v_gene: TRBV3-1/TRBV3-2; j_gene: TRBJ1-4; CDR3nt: TGTGCCAGCAGCTCCGGTCTGAGCGAAAAACTGTTTTTT; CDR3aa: CASSSGLSEKLFF
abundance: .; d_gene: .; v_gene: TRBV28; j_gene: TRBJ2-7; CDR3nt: TGTGCCAGCAGCGCCGAGCGGCCCGGACTCACCTACGAGCAGTACTTC; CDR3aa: CASSAERPGLTYEQYF
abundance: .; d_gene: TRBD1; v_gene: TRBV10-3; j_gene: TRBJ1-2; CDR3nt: TGTGCCATCAACAGAGAAACAGGGGGCCGCGGCTACACCTTC; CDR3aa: CAINRETGGRGYTF
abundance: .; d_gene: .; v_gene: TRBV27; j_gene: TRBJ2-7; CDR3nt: TGTGCCAGCAGCAAACAGGGTTACTCCTACGAGCAGTACTTC; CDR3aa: CASSKQGYSYEQYF
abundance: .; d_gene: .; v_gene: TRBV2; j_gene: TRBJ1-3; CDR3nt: TGTGCCAGCAAATGGAACTCTGGAAACACCATATATTTT; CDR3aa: CASKWNSGNTIYF
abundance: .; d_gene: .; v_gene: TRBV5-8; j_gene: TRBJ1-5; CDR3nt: TGTGCCAGCAACGGCGCGGGGGGTCAGCCCCAGCATTTT; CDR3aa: CASNGAGGQPQHF
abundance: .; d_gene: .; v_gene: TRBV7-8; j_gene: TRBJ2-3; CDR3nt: TGTGCCAGCAGCTTTCTCTTTTTCACAGATACGCAGTATTTT; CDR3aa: CASSFLFFTDTQYF
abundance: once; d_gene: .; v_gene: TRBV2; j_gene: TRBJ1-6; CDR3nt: TGTGCCAGCAGCAGAGACAGGTCCCTCTTCCTTTTTAATTCACCCCTCCACTTT; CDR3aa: CASSRDRSLFLFNSPLHF
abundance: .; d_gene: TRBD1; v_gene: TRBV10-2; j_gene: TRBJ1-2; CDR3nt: TGCGCCAGCAGTGACAGGGGGCCCGGTGGCTACACCTTC; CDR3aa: CASSDRGPGGYTF
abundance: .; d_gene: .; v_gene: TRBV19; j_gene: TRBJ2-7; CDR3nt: TGTGCCAGTAGTACCCATCTTACAGATTACGAGCAGTACTTC; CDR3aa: CASSTHLTDYEQYF
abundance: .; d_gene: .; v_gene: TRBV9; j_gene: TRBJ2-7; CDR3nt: TGTGCCAGCAGCGTAGGCTCCGGGGGCACCTACGAGCAGTACTTC; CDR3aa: CASSVGSGGTYEQYF
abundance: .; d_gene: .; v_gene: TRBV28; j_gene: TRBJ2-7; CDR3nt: TGTGCCAGCAGTCCCCTACGCGAGCAGTACTTC; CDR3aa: CASSPLREQYF
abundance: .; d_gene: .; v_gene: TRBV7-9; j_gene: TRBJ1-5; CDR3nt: TGTGCCAGCAGCTTCAGTTCAGGGGTCAATCAGCCCCAGCATTTT; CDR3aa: CASSFSSGVNQPQHF
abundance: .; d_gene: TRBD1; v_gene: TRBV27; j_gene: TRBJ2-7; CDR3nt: TGTGCCAGCAGTTTCTATTGGACAGGGGAGGGCGGCGAGCAGTACTTC; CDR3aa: CASSFYWTGEGGEQYF
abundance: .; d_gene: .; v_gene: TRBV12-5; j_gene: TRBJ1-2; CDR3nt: TGTGCTAGTGGTTTGGGGACGGACGGCTACACCTTC; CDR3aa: CASGLGTDGYTF
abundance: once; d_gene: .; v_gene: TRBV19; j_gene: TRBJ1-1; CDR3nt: TGTGCCAGTAGTATAACCTCTATGAACACTGAAGCTTTCTTT; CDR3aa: CASSITSMNTEAFF
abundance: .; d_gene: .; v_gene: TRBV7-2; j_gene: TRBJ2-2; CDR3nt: TGTGCCAGCAGCTTATGGGGTAGCGGGAACACCGGGGAGCTGTTTTTT; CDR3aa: CASSLWGSGNTGELFF
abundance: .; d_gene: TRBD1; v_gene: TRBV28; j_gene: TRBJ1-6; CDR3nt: TGTGCCAGCAGTTTAACAGGGGCGGTTTCACCCCTCCACTTT; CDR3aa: CASSLTGAVSPLHF
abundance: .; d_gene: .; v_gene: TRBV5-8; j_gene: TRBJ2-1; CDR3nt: TGTGCCAGCAGCTTGGTAGGGGCGATAATATACAATGAGCAGTTCTTC; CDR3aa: CASSLVGAIIYNEQFF
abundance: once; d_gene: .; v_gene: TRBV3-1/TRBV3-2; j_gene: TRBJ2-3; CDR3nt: TGTGCCAGCAGCCACTGGGCAGATACGCAGTATTTT; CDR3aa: CASSHWADTQYF